The 2 T cell receptor beta chains in this list originate from one sample, sequenced in a study of cytomegalovirus exposure and HLA in healthy donors. Both 60 Vbeta primers and 13 Jbeta primers went into the PCR. Repertoires were generated with immunoSEQ multiplex PCR, while TCRdb's copy carries only in-frame clones and drops some. The sample includes 150,000 to 200,000 clones, nearly 80% of them seen just once. The sample consisted of PBMCs. The receptors here all came from a woman between 35 and 50 years old in good health and CMV-seronegative.

A few counts support this clone. V and J are TRBV28 and TRBJ2-1; 8 positions match TRBD2. The CDR3 loop spans 17 amino acids. Germline V lookup: CDR1 MDHEN, CDR2 SYDVKM. The V segment lost 5 bases and the J segment 0 bases; nucleotides outside the gene matches: 9. CDR3 nucleotide sequence: TGTGCCAGCAGTACCTTAGCGGGAAAACACTCCTACAATGAGCAGTTCTTC. It translates to CASSTLAGKHSYNEQFF.

Note on this clone: Other nucleotide sequences in the sample specify the same CDR3. J is TRBJ1-3 and V is TRBV11-2; tentative D call: TRBD1 (5 bases). The CDR3 has 14 amino acids. Germline assignment: CDR1 SGHAT and CDR2 FQNNGV. V was clipped by 1 base and J by 4 bases, with 8 bases between them. CDR3 DNA sequence: TGTGCCAGCAGCTTAGCAGGGTCAGGAAACACCATATATTTT. Translating gives CASSLAGSGNTIYF.